Following are 21 T cell receptor beta chains from one sample sequenced in a study of graft-versus-host responses after intestinal transplantation. What these receptors recognize is not known. Libraries were prepared by immunoSEQ multiplex PCR; TCRdb keeps only in-frame clonotypes and omits some of them. The profile shows 75,000 to 90,000 clones, less than 90% of them singletons. This sample comprised unstimulated CD4+ T cells sorted from spleen or lymph node cells, obtained before intestinal transplant. The receptor source for this set is a human donor who received an intestinal transplant.

A single count supports this clone. The gene calls are TRBV6-5 and TRBJ1-1, with D hard to call. CDR3 length: 14 residues. Germline CDR1 and CDR2: MNHEY and SVGAGI. Deletions cut 10 bases from V and 4 bases from J, with 19 bases between. This CDR3 reads CANAFDTVGTEAFF. CDR3 bases: TGTGCCAACGCCTTTGACACCGTCGGCACTGAAGCTTTCTTT.

The gene calls are TRBV28 and TRBJ2-5; D perhaps matches TRBD1 (5 bases). V lost 10 bases and J lost 1, with 22 bases in between. The V gene's germline CDR1 is MDHEN and CDR2 SYDVKM. The CDR3 consists of 16 residues. CDR3 DNA: TGTGCCATCCGAACAGGTCCCAGAGTCCTCCAAGAGACCCAGTACTTC. This encodes CAIRTGPRVLQETQYF.

This rearrangement joins TRBV30 to TRBJ2-1; D unresolved. Germline loops: CDR1 GTSNPN, CDR2 SVGIG (reference sequence). This CDR3 is built from 13 residues. The V end lost 4 bases, the J end lost 6 bases, and 13 bases lay between the germline ends. CDR3 bases: TGTGCCTGGACCGATCTATTCGGCAATGAGCAGTTCTTC. It translates to CAWTDLFGNEQFF.

This clone is a singleton in its sample. The rearrangement uses TRBV30 and TRBJ1-1; D gene unclear. Germline V CDR1 and CDR2: GTSNPN, SVGIG (reference sequence). Trimming left V 2 bases short and J 1 base short, with 11 bases between. The CDR3 has 14 residues. CDR3 DNA: TGTGCCTGGAGTCCCACAAATAAGAACACTGAAGCTTTCTTT. Translation gives CAWSPTNKNTEAFF.

Here the CDR3 DNA reads TGTGCCAGCAGCTTAGGGCTAGCGGATCAAGAGACCCAGTACTTC. Its translation is CASSLGLADQETQYF. This rearrangement joins TRBV11-3 to TRBJ2-5; TRBD2 agrees at 7 bases. The trim removed 1 base at V and 2 bases at J, leaving 4 bases unmatched. The germline CDR1 and CDR2 sequences are SGHNT and YENEEA. The CDR3 spans 15 residues.

This clone was detected once. The chain uses TRBV15 and TRBJ1-3; D gene unclear. From germline, CDR1 is LNHNV and CDR2 YYDKDF (reference sequence). CDR3 length: 14 residues. Trimming cost V 0 bases and J 0 bases, with 3 bases left between them. This CDR3 is CATSRDSSGNTIYF. CDR3 DNA sequence: TGTGCCACCAGCAGAGACAGCTCTGGAAACACCATATATTTT. The whole variable domain, remainder taken from reference TRBV15 and TRBJ1-3, is DAMVIQNPRYQVTQFGKPVTLSCSQTLNHNVMYWYQQKSSQAPKLLFHYYDKDFNNEADTPDNFQSRRPNTSFCFLDIRSPGLGDTAMYLCATSRDSSGNTIYFGEGSWLTVV.

The chain recombines TRBV5-1 with TRBJ2-3; 12 bases match TRBD2. V dropped 1 base and J dropped 2; count of bases not matched to a gene: 5. Germline loops: CDR1 SGHRS, CDR2 YFSETQ. The CDR3 length is 17 residues. CDR3 amino acids: CASSLWASGGATDTQYF. The CDR3 nucleotides are TGCGCCAGCAGCTTGTGGGCTAGCGGGGGGGCCACAGATACGCAGTATTTT.

The chain carries TRBV5-6 and TRBJ2-2, with 8 bases aligning to TRBD1. Germline loops: CDR1 SGHDT, CDR2 YYEEEE. V shed 4 bases and J 3 bases; nucleotides not matched to a gene: 8. The length of the CDR3 is 16 residues. CDR3 in amino acids: CASSGFGQGDTGELFF. The CDR3 DNA is TGTGCCAGCAGCGGTTTTGGACAGGGCGACACCGGGGAGCTGTTTTTT.

V gene TRBV27 combines with J gene TRBJ2-5, with D perhaps TRBD1 (7 bases). V lost 5 bases and J lost 5, with 18 bases in between. Germline V gives CDR1 MNHEY, CDR2 SMNVEV (reference sequence). The CDR3 length is 15 residues. CDR3: CASSPEGARRETQYF. CDR3 coding DNA: TGTGCCAGCAGTCCGGAGGGGGCACGGAGGGAGACCCAGTACTTC.

CDR3 coding DNA: TGTGCCAGTAGTATGGAACCCGGGGCCTACGAGCAGTACTTC. Protein sequence: CASSMEPGAYEQYF. The chain combines TRBV19 with TRBJ2-7, with TRBD2 as a possible D gene (5 bases). The germline gives CDR1 LNHDA, CDR2 SQIVND (reference sequence). CDR3 length equals 14 residues. The V gene lost 3 bases and the J gene lost 2 bases, with 11 bases spanning the gap.

The rearrangement joins TRBV28 to TRBJ2-7; TRBD2 aligns across 14 bases. Losses at the gene ends were 6 bases for V and 6 bases for J; bases not matched to a gene: 7. The CDR3 runs to 15 residues. The V gene's germline CDR1 is MDHEN and CDR2 SYDVKM. As DNA, the CDR3 is TGTGCCAGCAGCCCACCCGGACTAGCGGGAGGCGAGCAGTACTTC. Translated, it gives CASSPPGLAGGEQYF. The full variable domain, completed using reference TRBV28 and TRBJ2-7, is DVKVTQSSRYLVKRTGEKVFLECVQDMDHENMFWYRQDPGLGLRLIYFSYDVKMKEKGDIPEGYSVSREKKERFSLILESASTNQTSMYLCASSPPGLAGGEQYFGPGTRLTVT.

This clone was counted a few times. The chain recombines TRBV7-6 with TRBJ2-2, with TRBD2 as a possible D gene (5 bases). CDR3 length: 16 residues. The V end lost 6 bases, the J end lost 0 bases, and 14 bases lay between the germline ends. Germline V lookup: CDR1 SGHVS, CDR2 FNYEAQ. The CDR3 nucleotides are TGTGCCAGCAGTCCTATTCGGGGTACGAACACCGGGGAGCTGTTTTTT. This gives the protein CASSPIRGTNTGELFF. Supplemented by reference TRBV7-6 and TRBJ2-2, the full variable domain reads GAGVSQSPRYKVTKRGQDVALRCDPISGHVSLYWYRQALGQGPEFLTYFNYEAQQDKSGLPNDRFSAERPEGSISTLTIQRTEQRDSAMYRCASSPIRGTNTGELFFGEGSRLTVL.

As to this clone: Compared with germline, one end of the junction differs, possibly owing to a read error. The CDR3 coding sequence is TGTGCCAGCAGTGACTCGACAGGGTCTGGAAACACCATATATTTT. Amino acid sequence: CASSDSTGSGNTIYF. The chain combines TRBV6-6 with TRBJ1-3, with 7 bases fitting TRBD1. Germline loops: CDR1 MNHNY, CDR2 SVGAGI (reference sequence). This CDR3 has 15 residues.

This chain joins TRBV28 and TRBJ2-3; the D gene is possibly TRBD1 (6 bases). CDR3 size: 12 residues. The V gene lost 8 bases and the J gene lost 0 bases, with 6 bases spanning the gap. Germline CDR1 and CDR2: MDHEN and SYDVKM. CDR3 DNA: TGTGCCAGCGGGGGCAGCACAGATACGCAGTATTTT. As protein: CASGGSTDTQYF.

V usage is TRBV19 and J usage is TRBJ2-1; TRBD2 aligns across 9 bases. The CDR3 extends over 20 amino acids. Germline assignment: CDR1 LNHDA and CDR2 SQIVND (reference sequence). V trimming: 4 bases; J trimming: 0 bases; junction bases outside the gene matches: 16. DNA for the CDR3: TGTGCCAGTAGTAGACCCCTGGGGCTAGCGGGAAGATTCTCCTACAATGAGCAGTTCTTC. It is translated as CASSRPLGLAGRFSYNEQFF.

This chain uses TRBV6-1 with TRBJ1-1, with D perhaps matching TRBD1 (6 bases). The CDR3 covers 11 residues. Germline assignment: CDR1 MNHNS and CDR2 SASEGT. V was cut by 7 bases and J by 7 bases, with 10 bases left in between. For the CDR3, the DNA is TGTGCCAGCAAGGGGGGGTATGAAGCTTTCTTT. This encodes CASKGGYEAFF.

The table lists this clone with a few counts. The chain has TRBV19 and TRBJ1-2, with 12 bases lining up with TRBD1. V was clipped by 4 bases and J by 6 bases; unmatched bases: 0. Germline CDR1 reads LNHDA; CDR2 reads SQIVND (reference sequence). The CDR3 length is 13 residues. The DNA for the CDR3 is TGTGCCAGTAGTAGGGACAGGGGGCATGGCTACACCTTC. Translating gives CASSRDRGHGYTF.

In its sample, this clone was seen a few times. The rearrangement joins TRBV28 to TRBJ1-2; 8 bases line up with TRBD1. V gave up 0 bases and J gave up 8 bases; unmatched junction bases: 8. Looked up from germline, CDR1 is MDHEN and CDR2 is SYDVKM. This CDR3 has 15 amino acids. In DNA form, the CDR3 reads TGTGCCAGCAGTTTATGGGGGCAGGGGGCGCAAGGCTACACCTTC. As protein: CASSLWGQGAQGYTF.

The chain uses TRBV6-1 and TRBJ1-1, with 7 bases lining up with TRBD1. This CDR3 contains 14 residues. Germline V lookup: CDR1 MNHNS, CDR2 SASEGT. V was pared by 6 bases and J by 4 bases, with 8 bases of the junction left unmatched. This chain's CDR3 is CASSRTGESTEAFF. CDR3 DNA sequence: TGTGCCAGCAGCCGCACAGGGGAGAGCACTGAAGCTTTCTTT.

This chain uses TRBV18 with TRBJ1-4; D is possibly TRBD1 (6 bases). Germline V gene lookup returns CDR1 KGHSH and CDR2 LQKENI. The CDR3 is 16 amino acids. Trimming left V 5 bases short and J 5 bases short, with 18 bases between. The CDR3 sequence: CASSSSSDSFNEKLFF. CDR3 coding DNA: TGTGCCAGCTCAAGCTCCTCGGACAGCTTCAATGAAAAACTGTTTTTT.

V and J are TRBV14 and TRBJ2-1, with D perhaps matching TRBD2 (5 bases). V dropped 3 bases and J dropped 12 bases, with 27 bases sitting between them. Germline values: CDR1 SGHDN, CDR2 FVKESK. The CDR3 loop spans 17 amino acids. The CDR3 here is CASSQWVGAGVNRLQFF. CDR3 nucleotides: TGTGCCAGCAGCCAGTGGGTAGGTGCGGGCGTGAACCGGTTGCAGTTCTTC.